This TCR beta chain was documented in a study of T cell changes during pregnancy in multiple sclerosis. V trimming: 3 bases; J trimming: 0 bases; junction bases outside the gene matches: 10. CDR1 is MGHRA, CDR2 YSYEKL, per germline. CDR3 length: 18 residues. Sequencing was performed with immunoSEQ multiplex PCR; in TCRdb, only in-frame clones are kept and a portion is missing. The sample shows 50,000 to 60,000 clones, 80% to 90% of them seen only once. The starting material was CD4+ T cells from peripheral blood mononuclear cells, obtained in the third trimester of pregnancy. The receptor was derived from a female donor with multiple sclerosis, enrolled in a pregnancy study. V and J are TRBV4-1 and TRBJ2-4; TRBD1 aligns across 8 bases. CDR3 protein: CASSHDRGGDLAKNIQYF. The CDR3 region has the DNA TGCGCCAGCAGCCACGACAGGGGCGGGGATCTAGCCAAAAACATTCAGTACTTC.